The entry below describes one T cell receptor (beta chain). V was clipped by 7 bases and J by 8 bases; unmatched bases: 14. Germline-derived CDR1 and CDR2 are SQVTM and ANQGSEA. The CDR3 is 14 residues long. Generated by immunoSEQ multiplex PCR, the TCRdb table keeps only in-frame clones and is missing some. Of approximately 75,000 clones in the sample, approximately 80% are singletons; the top ten hold roughly 13%. This sample stems from a study of blood T cell repertoires in COVID-19. Study as a whole: Acute and convalescent COVID-19 samples came from the United States, Italy and Spain. The analysed material was cDNA or gDNA that came from T cells, B-cell-depleted T cells, or PBMCs.

The receptor was derived from a man aged 50 to 59 with COVID-19, enrolled during active disease. The chain is built from TRBV29-1 and TRBJ2-3; 8 bases line up with TRBD1. The sample consisted of peripheral blood. CDR3 residues: CSAGTGQDVVTQYF. The CDR3 DNA follows: TGCAGCGCCGGGACAGGCCAGGATGTAGTTACGCAGTATTTT.